Listed below are T cell receptor beta chains from one sample, sequenced in a study of cytomegalovirus exposure and HLA in healthy donors. The table came from immunoSEQ multiplex PCR; TCRdb's copy has only in-frame clones and leaves some out. The sample carries roughly 100,000 clones, almost 80% recorded once. The sample was PBMCs. Receptors originate from a man aged 50 to 59 in good health and CMV-seropositive. The CDR3 runs from the conserved cysteine through the conserved F or W. The order of the fields is clone size, D gene, J gene, V gene, CDR3 DNA, CDR3 protein. D genes are given only for firm matches. The size of a clone is reported for some rows only, either as once, few or many, or as a class for expanded clones.

. | TRBD1 | TRBJ2-3 | TRBV4-1 | TGCGCCAGCAGCCGGGACGGACAGGGGGCAACAGATACGCAGTATTTT | CASSRDGQGATDTQYF
few | TRBD2 | TRBJ2-1 | TRBV7-3 | TGTGCCAGCAGCCTTACTAGCGGGAGTGTTGAGCAGTTCTTC | CASSLTSGSVEQFF
. | . | TRBJ2-2 | TRBV29-1 | TGCAGCGTAAAAACCGGGACAAAGGCCACCGGGGAGCTGTTTTTT | CSVKTGTKATGELFF
. | TRBD2 | TRBJ2-3 | TRBV9 | TGTGCCAGCAGCGTGGCTAGCGGGATTTCAGATACGCAGTATTTT | CASSVASGISDTQYF
once | TRBD2 | TRBJ2-3 | TRBV6-6 | TGTGCCAGCGGTTTACTAGCGGGAGCCACAGATACGCAGTATTTT | CASGLLAGATDTQYF
. | . | TRBJ2-5 | TRBV13 | TGTGCCAGCAGCTCCGGGCGATACGGGACGGCGGGGTCCCCAAGAGAGACCCAGTACTTC | CASSSGRYGTAGSPRETQYF
. | TRBD1 | TRBJ2-7 | TRBV5-4 | TGTGCCAGCAGCTTGCCTCCGGGACAGGGCTCCTACGAGCAGTACTTC | CASSLPPGQGSYEQYF
. | . | TRBJ2-5 | TRBV18 | TGTGCCAGCTCACCACCGAACAGGGAGAACCAAGAGACCCAGTACTTC | CASSPPNRENQETQYF
. | . | TRBJ2-1 | TRBV7-9 | TGTGCCAGCAGCTTAAGTAGCGGTTACAATGAGCAGTTCTTC | CASSLSSGYNEQFF
. | . | TRBJ1-5 | TRBV2 | TGTGCCAGCAGTGACCGGACAGCGAGCAATCAGCCCCAGCATTTT | CASSDRTASNQPQHF
. | . | TRBJ2-3 | TRBV5-1 | TGCGCCAGCAACTTACGGGGGACTAGCACAGATACGCAGTATTTT | CASNLRGTSTDTQYF
. | TRBD2 | TRBJ2-2 | TRBV10-3 | TGTGCCATCAGTGAGAGGGGACTAGCGGGAGCAGACACCGGGGAGCTGTTTTTT | CAISERGLAGADTGELFF
. | TRBD1 | TRBJ2-7 | TRBV28 | TGTGCCAGCAGCACCCAGGGGGCCCTATACGAGCAGTACTTC | CASSTQGALYEQYF
. | TRBD1 | TRBJ2-2 | TRBV29-1 | TGCAGCGTCGAGGGACAGCGGCGGACCGGGGAGCTGTTTTTT | CSVEGQRRTGELFF
. | . | TRBJ2-2 | TRBV6-4 | TGTGCCAGCAGACTCGACCGGGGCGGGGAGCTGTTTTTT | CASRLDRGGELFF
. | TRBD2 | TRBJ2-1 | TRBV19 | TGTGCCAGTACCCCCCGCACTAGCGGATACAATGAGCAGTTCTTC | CASTPRTSGYNEQFF
. | TRBD1 | TRBJ2-7 | TRBV29-1 | TGCAGCGTAGGTGGGGACAGGACCTACGAGCAGTACTTC | CSVGGDRTYEQYF